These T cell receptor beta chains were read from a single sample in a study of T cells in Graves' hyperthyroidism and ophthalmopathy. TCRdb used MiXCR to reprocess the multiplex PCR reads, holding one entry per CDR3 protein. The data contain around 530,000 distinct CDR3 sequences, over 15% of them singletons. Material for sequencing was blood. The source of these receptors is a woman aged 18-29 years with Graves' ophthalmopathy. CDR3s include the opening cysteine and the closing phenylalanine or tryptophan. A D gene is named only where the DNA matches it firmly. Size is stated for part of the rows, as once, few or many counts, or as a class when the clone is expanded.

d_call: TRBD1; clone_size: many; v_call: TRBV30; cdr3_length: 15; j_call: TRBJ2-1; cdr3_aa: CAWSRDRVGTNEQFF; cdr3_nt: TGTGCCTGGAGCCGGGACAGGGTCGGTACAAATGAGCAGTTCTTC
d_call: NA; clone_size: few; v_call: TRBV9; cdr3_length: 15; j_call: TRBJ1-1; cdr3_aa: CASSVDGSSESGAFF; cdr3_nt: TGTGCCAGCAGCGTAGACGGCTCGTCTGAATCCGGCGCTTTCTTT
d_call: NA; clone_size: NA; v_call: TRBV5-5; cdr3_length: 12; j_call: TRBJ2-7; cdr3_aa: CASNTGKGEQYF; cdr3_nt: TGTGCCAGCAACACAGGGAAAGGGGAGCAGTACTTC
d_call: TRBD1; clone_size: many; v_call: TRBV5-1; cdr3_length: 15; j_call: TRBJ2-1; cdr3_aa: CASSAPGTGRNEQFF; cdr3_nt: TGCGCCAGCAGCGCTCCCGGGACAGGGAGGAATGAGCAGTTCTTC
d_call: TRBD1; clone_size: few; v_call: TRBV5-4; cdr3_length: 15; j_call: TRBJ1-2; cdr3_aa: CASSLGPSGQEDHTF; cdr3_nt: TGTGCCAGCAGCTTGGGCCCCTCCGGACAGGAGGATCACACCTTC
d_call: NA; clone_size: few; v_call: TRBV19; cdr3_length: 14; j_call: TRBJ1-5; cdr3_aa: CASDNEARGQPQHF; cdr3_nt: TGTGCCAGCGACAACGAAGCTAGGGGGCAGCCCCAGCATTTT
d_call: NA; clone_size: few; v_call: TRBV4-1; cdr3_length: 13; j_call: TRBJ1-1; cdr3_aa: CASSGHGDTEAFF; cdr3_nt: TGCGCCAGCAGCGGGCACGGAGACACTGAAGCTTTCTTT
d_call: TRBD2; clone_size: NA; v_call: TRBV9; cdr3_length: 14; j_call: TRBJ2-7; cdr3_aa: CASSVEAGGGEQYF; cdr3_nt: TGTGCCAGCAGCGTAGAAGCGGGAGGAGGGGAGCAGTACTTC
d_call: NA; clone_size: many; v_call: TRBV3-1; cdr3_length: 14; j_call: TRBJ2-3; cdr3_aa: CASSQVGYTDTQYF; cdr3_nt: TGTGCCAGCAGCCAGGTGGGATACACAGATACGCAGTATTTT
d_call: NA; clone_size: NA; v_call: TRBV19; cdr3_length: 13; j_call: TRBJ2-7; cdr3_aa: CASKASLSYEQYF; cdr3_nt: TGTGCCAGTAAGGCCAGCCTCTCCTACGAGCAGTACTTC
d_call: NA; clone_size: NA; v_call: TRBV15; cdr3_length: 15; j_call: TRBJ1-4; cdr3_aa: CATSRDRGQNEKLFF; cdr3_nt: TGTGCCACCAGCAGAGACCGGGGGCAGAATGAAAAACTGTTTTTT
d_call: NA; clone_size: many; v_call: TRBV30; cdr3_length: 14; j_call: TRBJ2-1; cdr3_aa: CAWASSGSYNEQFF; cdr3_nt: TGTGCCTGGGCTTCATCCGGGAGCTACAATGAGCAGTTCTTC
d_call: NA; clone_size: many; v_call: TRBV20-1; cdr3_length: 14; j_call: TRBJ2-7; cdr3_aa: CSASDRTGSYEQYF; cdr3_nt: TGCAGTGCTTCCGATAGGACGGGCTCCTACGAGCAGTACTTC
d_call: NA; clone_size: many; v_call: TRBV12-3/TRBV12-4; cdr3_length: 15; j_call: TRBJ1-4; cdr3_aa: CASRKEVATNEKLFF; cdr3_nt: TGTGCCAGCAGAAAAGAAGTCGCAACTAATGAAAAACTGTTTTTT
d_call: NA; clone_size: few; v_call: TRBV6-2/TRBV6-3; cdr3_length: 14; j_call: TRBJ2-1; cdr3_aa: CASSPGLLDNEQFF; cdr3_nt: TGTGCCAGCAGCCCCGGACTGTTGGACAATGAGCAGTTCTTC
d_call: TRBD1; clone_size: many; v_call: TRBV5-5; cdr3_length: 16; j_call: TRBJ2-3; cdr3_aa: CASSLAGQYRPDTQYF; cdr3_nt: TGTGCCAGCAGCTTGGCGGGACAGTACCGGCCAGATACGCAGTATTTT
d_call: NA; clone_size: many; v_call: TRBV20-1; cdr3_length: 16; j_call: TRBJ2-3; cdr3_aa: CSASRRLASSPDTQYF; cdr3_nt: TGCAGTGCTAGCAGGCGGCTAGCTAGTTCCCCAGATACGCAGTATTTT
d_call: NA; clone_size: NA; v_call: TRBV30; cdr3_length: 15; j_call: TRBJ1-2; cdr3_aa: CAWSNNAGLGRGYTF; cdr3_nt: TGTGCCTGGAGTAATAATGCGGGGCTCGGAAGGGGCTACACCTTC
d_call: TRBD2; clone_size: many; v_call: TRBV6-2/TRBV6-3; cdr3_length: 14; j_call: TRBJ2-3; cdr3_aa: CASTRSGSTDTQYF; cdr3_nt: TGTGCCAGCACCCGTAGCGGGTCCACAGATACGCAGTATTTT
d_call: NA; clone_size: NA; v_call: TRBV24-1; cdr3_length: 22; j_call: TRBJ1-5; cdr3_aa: CATSDFTPLPPPRGEDNQPQHF; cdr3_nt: TGTGCCACCAGTGATTTCACCCCCTTGCCCCCACCCCGTGGGGAAGACAATCAGCCCCAGCATTTT
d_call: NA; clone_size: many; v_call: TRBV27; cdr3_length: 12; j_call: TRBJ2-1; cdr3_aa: CAHLGVPNEQFF; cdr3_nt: TGTGCCCACCTGGGGGTACCCAATGAGCAGTTCTTC
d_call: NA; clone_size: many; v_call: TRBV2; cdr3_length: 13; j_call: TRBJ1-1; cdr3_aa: CAARGGMSTEAFF; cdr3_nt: TGTGCCGCGCGAGGGGGGATGAGCACTGAAGCTTTCTTT
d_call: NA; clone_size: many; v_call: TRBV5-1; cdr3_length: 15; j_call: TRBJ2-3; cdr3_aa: CASSLQSDGADTQYF; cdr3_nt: TGCGCCAGCAGCCTCCAATCGGACGGCGCAGATACGCAGTATTTT
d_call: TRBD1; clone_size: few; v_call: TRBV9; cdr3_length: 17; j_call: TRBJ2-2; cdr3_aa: CASSVEAAGGRTGELFF; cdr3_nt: TGTGCCAGCAGCGTAGAAGCGGCAGGGGGCCGGACCGGGGAGCTGTTTTTT
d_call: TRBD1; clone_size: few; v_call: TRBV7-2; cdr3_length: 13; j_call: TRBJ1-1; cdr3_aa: CASSPTGGRPAFF; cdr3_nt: TGTGCCAGCAGCCCCACAGGGGGCCGACCAGCTTTCTTT
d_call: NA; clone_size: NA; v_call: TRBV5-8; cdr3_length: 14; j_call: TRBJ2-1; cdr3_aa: CASSLIGIHNEQFF; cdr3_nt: TGTGCCAGCAGCTTGATCGGAATACACAATGAGCAGTTCTTC
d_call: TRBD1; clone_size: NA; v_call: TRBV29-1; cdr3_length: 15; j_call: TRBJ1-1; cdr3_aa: CSVEDQGGINTEAFF; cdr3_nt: TGCAGCGTTGAAGATCAGGGGGGTATAAACACTGAAGCTTTCTTT
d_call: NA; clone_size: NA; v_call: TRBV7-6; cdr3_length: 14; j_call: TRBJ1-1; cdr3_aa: CASRKDGMNTEAFF; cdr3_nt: TGTGCCAGCAGAAAGGATGGCATGAACACTGAAGCTTTCTTT
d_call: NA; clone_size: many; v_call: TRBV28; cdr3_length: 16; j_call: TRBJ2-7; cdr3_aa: CASSLYRVPSSYEQYF; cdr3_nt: TGTGCCAGCAGTTTGTACAGGGTGCCTTCCTCCTACGAGCAGTACTTC
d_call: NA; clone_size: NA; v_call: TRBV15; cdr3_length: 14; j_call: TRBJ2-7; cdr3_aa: CATRPTHLSYEQYF; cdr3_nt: TGTGCCACCAGACCTACCCATTTGTCCTACGAGCAGTACTTC
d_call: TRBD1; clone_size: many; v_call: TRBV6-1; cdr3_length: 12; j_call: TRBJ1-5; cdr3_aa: CASGQGYQPQHF; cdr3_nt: TGTGCCAGCGGACAGGGCTACCAGCCCCAGCATTTT
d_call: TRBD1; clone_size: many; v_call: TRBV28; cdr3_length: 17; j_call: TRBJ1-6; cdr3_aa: CASSLWGTGGENSPLHF; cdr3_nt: TGTGCCAGCAGTTTATGGGGGACAGGGGGCGAAAATTCACCCCTCCACTTT
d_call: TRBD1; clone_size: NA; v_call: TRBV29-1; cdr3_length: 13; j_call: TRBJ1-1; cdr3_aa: CSVGQGLNTEAFF; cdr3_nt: TGCAGCGTCGGACAGGGGTTGAACACTGAAGCTTTCTTT
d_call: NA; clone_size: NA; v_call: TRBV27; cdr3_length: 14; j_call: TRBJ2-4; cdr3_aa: CASRSGGNKNIQYF; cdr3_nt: TGTGCCAGCAGATCTGGAGGGAACAAAAACATTCAGTACTTC
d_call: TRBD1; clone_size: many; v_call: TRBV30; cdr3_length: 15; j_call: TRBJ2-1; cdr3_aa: CAWSVQGSSYNEQFF; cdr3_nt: TGTGCCTGGAGTGTACAGGGGAGCTCCTACAATGAGCAGTTCTTC
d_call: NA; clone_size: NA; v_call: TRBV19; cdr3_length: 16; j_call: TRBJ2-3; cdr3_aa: CASSIRGGHLPDTQYF; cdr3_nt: TGTGCCAGTAGTATCCGTGGCGGTCACCTCCCAGATACGCAGTATTTT
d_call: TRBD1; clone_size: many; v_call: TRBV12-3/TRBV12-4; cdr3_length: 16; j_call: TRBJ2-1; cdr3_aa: CASSLSRTGGYNEQFF; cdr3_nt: TGTGCCAGCAGTTTAAGCCGGACAGGGGGGTACAATGAGCAGTTCTTC
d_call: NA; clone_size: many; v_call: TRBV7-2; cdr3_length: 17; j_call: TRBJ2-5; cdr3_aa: CASTQGFSTGYQETQYF; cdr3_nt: TGTGCCAGCACCCAGGGGTTTTCGACGGGGTACCAAGAGACCCAGTACTTC
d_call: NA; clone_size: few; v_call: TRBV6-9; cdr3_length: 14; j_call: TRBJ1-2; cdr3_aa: CASSYSQGNYGYTF; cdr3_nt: TGTGCCAGCAGTTATTCGCAGGGGAACTATGGCTACACCTTC
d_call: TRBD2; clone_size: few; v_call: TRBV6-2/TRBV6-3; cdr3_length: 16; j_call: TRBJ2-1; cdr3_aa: CASVHTPGLVYNEQFF; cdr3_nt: TGTGCCAGCGTTCATACCCCGGGACTAGTCTACAATGAGCAGTTCTTC
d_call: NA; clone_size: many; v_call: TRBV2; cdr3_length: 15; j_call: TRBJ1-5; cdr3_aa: CASSEREPTGQPQHF; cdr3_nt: TGTGCCAGCAGTGAGCGGGAGCCCACCGGGCAGCCCCAGCATTTT
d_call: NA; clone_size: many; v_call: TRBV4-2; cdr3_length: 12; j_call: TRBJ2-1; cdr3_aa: CASSRIDDEQFF; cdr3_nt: TGTGCCAGCAGCCGGATCGACGATGAGCAGTTCTTC
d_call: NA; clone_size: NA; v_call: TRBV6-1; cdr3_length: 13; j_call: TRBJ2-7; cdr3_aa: CASSESGISEQYF; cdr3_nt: TGTGCCAGCAGTGAATCGGGGATCTCCGAGCAGTACTTC
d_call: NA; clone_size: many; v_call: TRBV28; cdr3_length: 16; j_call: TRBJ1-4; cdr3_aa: CASSLSGYAAAEKLFF; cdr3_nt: TGTGCCAGCAGTTTATCAGGGTACGCCGCCGCTGAAAAACTGTTTTTT
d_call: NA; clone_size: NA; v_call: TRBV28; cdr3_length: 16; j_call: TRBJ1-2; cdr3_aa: CASSLVSGLGVDGYTF; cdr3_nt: TGTGCCAGCAGTTTAGTGTCAGGCCTCGGCGTCGATGGCTACACCTTC
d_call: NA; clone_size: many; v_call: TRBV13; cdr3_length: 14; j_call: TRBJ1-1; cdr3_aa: CASSLGGYRTEAFF; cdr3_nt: TGTGCCAGCAGCTTAGGTGGATATCGGACTGAAGCTTTCTTT
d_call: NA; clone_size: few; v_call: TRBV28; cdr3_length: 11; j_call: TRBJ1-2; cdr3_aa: CASSFRWGYTF; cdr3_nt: TGTGCCAGCAGTTTCCGGTGGGGCTACACCTTC
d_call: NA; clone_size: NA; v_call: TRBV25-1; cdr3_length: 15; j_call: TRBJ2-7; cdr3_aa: CASSSRDLPSYEQYF; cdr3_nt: TGTGCCAGCAGTTCCCGGGACCTACCCTCCTACGAGCAGTACTTC
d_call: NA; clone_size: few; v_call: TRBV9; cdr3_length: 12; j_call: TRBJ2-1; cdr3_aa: CASSASRGEQFF; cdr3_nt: TGTGCCAGCAGCGCCTCCCGTGGGGAGCAGTTCTTC
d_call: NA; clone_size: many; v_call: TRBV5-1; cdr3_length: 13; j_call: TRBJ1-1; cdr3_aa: CASSVNSGSEAFF; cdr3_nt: TGCGCCAGCAGCGTGAACTCGGGCTCTGAAGCTTTCTTT
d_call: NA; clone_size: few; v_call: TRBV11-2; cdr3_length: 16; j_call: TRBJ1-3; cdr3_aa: CASSLEPGRVGNTIYF; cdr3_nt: TGTGCCAGCAGCTTAGAACCCGGGCGGGTTGGAAACACCATATATTTT
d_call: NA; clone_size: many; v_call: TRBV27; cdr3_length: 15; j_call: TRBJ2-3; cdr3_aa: CASSLSSGGTDTQYF; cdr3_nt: TGTGCCAGCAGTTTATCGTCGGGGGGCACAGATACGCAGTATTTT
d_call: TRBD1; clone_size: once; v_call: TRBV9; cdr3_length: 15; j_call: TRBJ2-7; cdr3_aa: CASSTGQGPAYEQYF; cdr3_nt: TGTGCCAGCAGCACCGGACAGGGGCCAGCCTACGAGCAGTACTTC
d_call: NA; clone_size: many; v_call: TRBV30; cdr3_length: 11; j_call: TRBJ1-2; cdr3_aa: CAWSVQRGDTF; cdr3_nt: TGTGCCTGGAGTGTACAACGCGGGGACACCTTC
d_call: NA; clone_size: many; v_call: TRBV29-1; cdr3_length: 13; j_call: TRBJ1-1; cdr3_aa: CSVGDLGGGEAFF; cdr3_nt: TGCAGCGTTGGAGACCTGGGAGGAGGTGAAGCTTTCTTT
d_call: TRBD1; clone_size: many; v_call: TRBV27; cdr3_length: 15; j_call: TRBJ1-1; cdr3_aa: CASRQLGTANTEAFF; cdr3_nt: TGTGCCAGCAGACAACTCGGGACAGCGAACACTGAAGCTTTCTTT
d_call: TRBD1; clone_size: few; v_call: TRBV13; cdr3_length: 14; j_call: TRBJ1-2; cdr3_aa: CASRGPGQYLGYTF; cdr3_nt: TGTGCCAGCAGGGGGCCGGGACAGTATTTGGGCTACACCTTC
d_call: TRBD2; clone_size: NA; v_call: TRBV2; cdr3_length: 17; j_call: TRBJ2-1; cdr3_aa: CASSEKRLAGAPHEQFF; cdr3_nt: TGTGCCAGCAGTGAAAAAAGGCTAGCGGGGGCCCCTCATGAGCAGTTCTTC